What follows are 32 T cell receptor beta chains derived from one specimen sequenced in a study of CD8 T cells in ankylosing spondylitis. Findings and limits, study-wide: Seemingly characteristic of ankylosing spondylitis blood was a TCR beta motif consisting of eight highly homologous variants.

TCRdb used MiXCR to reprocess the 5' RACE reads, holding one entry per CDR3 protein. The sample shows 750,000 to 850,000 distinct CDR3 sequences, 12% of them seen only once. No antigen has been assigned to these receptors. Material: blood, either unsorted or a sorted T cell fraction (not recorded which). The receptors were gathered from a male donor with ankylosing spondylitis.

The table lists this clonotype with many counts. V is TRBV5-1 and J is TRBJ2-3, with D maybe TRBD2 (5 bases). Looked up from germline, CDR1 is SGHRS and CDR2 is YFSETQ. There are 16 residues in the CDR3. Trimming removed 4 bases from V and 0 bases from J, with 15 bases in between. CDR3 coding DNA: TGCGCCAGCAGCCCACGACTAAAATCTAGCACAGATACGCAGTATTTT. It specifies CASSPRLKSSTDTQYF.

Many counts were recorded for this clonotype. Here the CDR3 reads CASSARAGTEAFF. CDR3 DNA sequence: TGTGCCAGCAGCGCAAGGGCGGGCACTGAAGCTTTCTTT. V gene TRBV7-2 combines with J gene TRBJ1-1; D is uncertain. This CDR3 is built from 13 residues. V was pared by 5 bases and J by 4 bases, with 11 bases between. Germline lookup yields CDR1 SGHTA and CDR2 FQGNSA.

This clonotype was seen at least ten times. The V call is TRBV15, the J call TRBJ2-4; TRBD2 agrees at 7 bases. Trimming removed 7 bases from V and 3 bases from J; junction bases left unmatched: 6. The CDR3 has 14 amino acids. CDR1 LNHNV and CDR2 YYDKDF come from the germline V gene (reference sequence). The CDR3: CATTKGGSKNIQYF. The DNA for the CDR3 is TGTGCCACCACGAAGGGCGGGAGCAAAAACATTCAGTACTTC.

This clonotype was observed a few times. The chain recombines TRBV12-3 or TRBV12-4 with TRBJ2-1; D is ambiguous. The CDR3 loop spans 15 amino acids. V shed 6 bases and J shed 2 bases, with 14 bases lying between them. CDR3 DNA sequence: TGTGCCAGCAGCTCGCAGGCGATTACCTACAATGAGCAGTTCTTC. Amino acids: CASSSQAITYNEQFF.

The chain recombines TRBV6-2 or TRBV6-3 with TRBJ2-1, with 11 bases identical to TRBD1. V gave up 5 bases and J gave up 9 bases; unmatched junction bases: 6. This CDR3 spans 14 amino acids. Germline V gives CDR1 MNHEY, CDR2 SVGEGT. The CDR3 DNA follows: TGTGCCAGCAGTACCGGGACAGGGGGTTCTGAGCAGTTCTTC. Translation: CASSTGTGGSEQFF.

This clonotype was recorded a few times. V gene TRBV7-3 combines with J gene TRBJ2-5; D might be TRBD1 or TRBD2, each matching 6 bases. The CDR3 has 14 amino acids. Trimming took 5 bases from V and 2 from J, leaving 12 bases between them. Germline CDR1 SGHTA, CDR2 FQGTGA. CDR3: CASSPGGTQETQYF. CDR3 sequence (DNA): TGTGCCAGCAGCCCCGGGGGCACGCAAGAGACCCAGTACTTC.

There are a few counts of this clonotype. The V and J genes are TRBV20-1 and TRBJ2-7, with D possibly matching TRBD1 (5 bases). The germline CDR1 and CDR2 sequences are DFQATT and SNEGSKA (reference sequence). This CDR3 contains 15 residues. With 6 bases removed from V and 2 bases from J, the gap between germline ends came to 20 bases. CDR3 coding DNA: TGCAGTGCAACCACTGGACACACCCCAACCTACGAGCAGTACTTC. It specifies CSATTGHTPTYEQYF.

The rearrangement joins TRBV28 to TRBJ2-5; D possibly uses TRBD1 or TRBD2 (6 bases each). The V end was cut by 5 bases, the J end by 6 bases, with 13 bases between. The CDR3 length is 13 residues. Germline loops: CDR1 MDHEN, CDR2 SYDVKM. Here the CDR3 reads CASSKTGRKTQYF. The DNA of the CDR3 is TGTGCCAGCAGTAAAACAGGGAGGAAGACCCAGTACTTC.

A few counts support this clonotype. The genes are TRBV21-1 and TRBJ2-1; no check of the table's D call, TRBD2, against the DNA was made. TRBV21-1 is classified as a pseudogene. CDR3 length: 15 residues. CDR3 amino acids: CASSRRGRGSNEQFF. CDR3 nucleotides: TGTGCCAGCAGCCGGCGGGGGAGGGGGAGCAATGAGCAGTTCTTC.

This clonotype came up a few times. The genes are TRBV27 and TRBJ2-5; D may correspond to TRBD1 or TRBD2 (6 bases each). Trimming left V 7 bases short and J 5 bases short, with 17 bases between. The CDR3 totals 14 residues. Germline assignment: CDR1 MNHEY and CDR2 SMNVEV (reference sequence). The CDR3 spells CASTKVGGEETQYF. CDR3 nucleotide sequence: TGTGCCAGCACCAAGGTGGGGGGCGAGGAGACCCAGTACTTC.

CDR3 protein: CASSSVRGGAWLEEQYF. In DNA form, the CDR3 reads TGTGCCAGCAGCAGCGTCCGGGGGGGTGCCTGGCTTGAGGAGCAGTACTTC. The chain recombines TRBV9 with TRBJ2-7; 8 bases map to TRBD2. The CDR3 has 17 amino acids. V shed 4 bases, J shed 7 bases, and the junction held 19 bases outside the gene matches. In germline, CDR1 is SGDLS, CDR2 YYNGEE.

This clonotype was recorded at least ten times. The chain uses TRBV7-2 and TRBJ1-6; the match to TRBD1 covers 7 bases. The CDR3 covers 16 residues. Germline V CDR1 and CDR2: SGHTA, FQGNSA. V was pared by 1 base and J by 10 bases, with 10 bases of the junction left unmatched. The CDR3 nucleotides read TGTGCCAGCAGCTTAGTACCGGGACAGTCCGGATCACCCCTCCACTTT. Protein sequence: CASSLVPGQSGSPLHF. Supplemented by reference TRBV7-2 and TRBJ1-6, the full variable domain reads GAGVSQSPSNKVTEKGKDVELRCDPISGHTALYWYRQSLGQGLEFLIYFQGNSAPDKSGLPSDRFSAERTGGSVSTLTIQRTQQEDSAVYLCASSLVPGQSGSPLHFGNGTRLTVT.

This rearrangement joins TRBV20-1 to TRBJ1-1; the D gene is possibly TRBD1 (6 bases). Germline CDR1 reads DFQATT; CDR2 reads SNEGSKA (reference sequence). With 6 bases removed from V and 6 bases from J, the gap between germline ends came to 17 bases. The CDR3 is 13 residues long. CDR3 sequence (DNA): TGCAGTGCCGCCCTTATAAGACAGGCTGAAGCTTTCTTT. Residues: CSAALIRQAEAFF.

V and J are TRBV28 and TRBJ2-7; D gene ambiguous. Germline V CDR1 and CDR2: MDHEN, SYDVKM. The CDR3 totals 17 residues. V gave up 4 bases and J gave up 1 base, with 20 bases separating them. CDR3 in DNA: TGTGCCAGCAGTTCCCCCTTTACGTGGGATCCGTCCTACGAGCAGTACTTC. It translates to CASSSPFTWDPSYEQYF.

This clonotype was observed a few times. The chain joins TRBV15 to TRBJ2-2; 7 nucleotides line up with TRBD1. This CDR3 is 16 amino acids long. The V and J ends lost 0 bases and 3 bases, in that order; junction bases with no gene match: 4. The germline gives CDR1 LNHNV, CDR2 YYDKDF (reference sequence). As DNA, the CDR3 is TGTGCCACCAGCAGAGAGGGGACAGCCCACACCGGGGAGCTGTTTTTT. Amino acid sequence: CATSREGTAHTGELFF.

This chain uses TRBV7-9 with TRBJ2-3, with 9 bases matching TRBD1. V shed 3 bases and J 1 base; nucleotides not matched to a gene: 5. Germline V lookup: CDR1 SEHNR, CDR2 FQNEAQ (reference sequence). The length of the CDR3 is 16 residues. The CDR3 DNA sequence: TGTGCCAGCAGCTTGGGGACAGGGTTGGGCACAGATACGCAGTATTTT. As protein: CASSLGTGLGTDTQYF.

This clonotype was detected only a few times. This chain uses TRBV7-9 with TRBJ2-2; 7 nucleotides agree with TRBD1. The CDR3 runs 16 residues. Germline assignment: CDR1 SEHNR and CDR2 FQNEAQ (reference sequence). The junction had 9 bases not matched to a gene; V was cut back by 4 bases and J by 4 bases. CDR3 sequence (DNA): TGTGCCAGCAGCTACCCGGGACAGCGACTCACCGGGGAGCTGTTTTTT. Translating it yields CASSYPGQRLTGELFF.

The chain joins TRBV10-3 to TRBJ2-7, with D perhaps assigned TRBD1 or TRBD2 (6 bases each). Germline lookup yields CDR1 ENHRY and CDR2 SYGVKD. The CDR3 runs to 16 residues. V was trimmed by 10 bases and J by 6 bases, leaving 28 bases between them. The CDR3 reads CATSGAISPFQGEQYF. DNA of the CDR3: TGTGCCACCTCGGGGGCTATCTCTCCCTTTCAGGGCGAGCAGTACTTC.

The rearrangement uses TRBV6-1 and TRBJ2-2; D remains unclear. V was shortened by 9 bases and J by 1 base, with 12 bases between the two germline ends. The germline CDR1 and CDR2 sequences are MNHNS and SASEGT. CDR3 length: 14 amino acids. DNA for the CDR3: TGTGCCAGTTTCTGGACGGAGAACACCGGGGAGCTGTTTTTT. Translated: CASFWTENTGELFF.

This clonotype was seen only a few times. The chain recombines TRBV12-5 with TRBJ2-1; either TRBD1 or TRBD2 may supply D (5 bases each). Germline loops: CDR1 LGHNT, CDR2 FRNRAP. CDR3 length: 14 amino acids. Trimming took 5 bases from V and 4 from J, leaving 12 bases between them. The CDR3 DNA is TGTGCTAGTGGTGAAGGGACCGATTACAATGAGCAGTTCTTC. Encoded protein: CASGEGTDYNEQFF.

The chain links TRBV5-1 to TRBJ2-7; D might be TRBD2 (7 bases). This CDR3 region has 15 residues. Germline CDR1 reads SGHRS; CDR2 reads YFSETQ. V shed 2 bases and J shed 7 bases, with 19 bases lying between them. The CDR3 here is CASSFRGGGYGEQYF. CDR3 nucleotides: TGCGCCAGCAGCTTTCGCGGGGGCGGTTATGGAGAGCAGTACTTC.

The rearrangement uses TRBV7-2 and TRBJ2-7; no reliable D call. This CDR3 comprises 13 residues. Looked up from germline, CDR1 is SGHTA and CDR2 is FQGNSA. V lost 6 bases to trimming and J lost 6 bases, with 15 bases between them. For the CDR3, the DNA is TGTGCCAGCAGATGGGGATCCATCGCCGAGCAGTACTTC. It translates to CASRWGSIAEQYF.

This clonotype was counted many times. This chain uses TRBV20-1 with TRBJ2-1, with D possibly being TRBD1 (5 bases). The CDR3 spans 13 residues. V was shortened by 4 bases and J by 8 bases, with 15 bases between the two germline ends. In germline, CDR1 is DFQATT, CDR2 SNEGSKA (reference sequence). Here the CDR3 DNA reads TGCAGTGCTAAGCCAGGGTCTCTGGATGAGCAGTTCTTC. It codes for CSAKPGSLDEQFF.

This clonotype was counted between two and nine times. The V call is TRBV5-1, the J call TRBJ2-2; D is perhaps TRBD1 (6 bases). V was pared by 5 bases and J by 5 bases, with 13 bases between. Per the germline V gene, CDR1 is SGHRS and CDR2 is YFSETQ. The CDR3 spans 14 residues. As DNA, the CDR3 is TGCGCCAGCAGAATGCTTCAGGGGACCGGGGAGCTGTTTTTT. It encodes CASRMLQGTGELFF.

The chain combines TRBV20-1 with TRBJ2-7; the D gene is possibly TRBD2 (5 bases). V lost 5 bases and J 0 bases, leaving 11 bases between the germline ends. The CDR3 is made up of 13 amino acids. The V gene's germline CDR1 is DFQATT and CDR2 SNEGSKA (reference sequence). The CDR3 loop is CSAPRRPSYEQYF. The CDR3 nucleotides are TGCAGTGCTCCCCGGAGGCCCTCCTACGAGCAGTACTTC.

This rearrangement joins TRBV12-3 or TRBV12-4 to TRBJ2-2, with D perhaps matching TRBD1 (6 bases). The CDR3 sequence is 13 residues long. V shed 6 bases and J shed 6 bases, with 11 bases lying between them. The CDR3 loop is CASRLQGAGELFF. The CDR3 DNA reads as TGTGCCAGCAGATTACAGGGAGCCGGGGAGCTGTTTTTT.

The rearrangement joins TRBV4-3 to TRBJ1-2; unclear D gene. V was clipped by 0 bases and J by 8 bases, with 16 bases between them. Germline CDR1 LGHNA, CDR2 YSLEER. The CDR3 is 15 amino acids. The CDR3 DNA follows: TGCGCCAGCAGCCAAGAATACGTGGCCTTCGGGGGCTACACCTTC. Amino acid sequence: CASSQEYVAFGGYTF.

The chain carries TRBV20-1 and TRBJ1-2, with TRBD1 matching 9 bases. CDR1 is DFQATT and CDR2 is SNEGSKA in the germline V gene (reference sequence). V dropped 6 bases and J dropped 1; count of bases not matched to a gene: 12. There are 16 residues in the CDR3. The CDR3 sequence is CSAEDRGGDFNYGYTF. The CDR3 DNA reads TGCAGTGCCGAAGACAGGGGGGGAGACTTTAACTATGGCTACACCTTC.

This clonotype has a handful of counts. This chain uses TRBV27 with TRBJ1-5; D is uncertain. CDR3 length equals 13 residues. V was shortened by 4 bases and J by 3 bases, with 7 bases between the two germline ends. CDR1 is MNHEY, CDR2 SMNVEV, per germline (reference sequence). CDR3: CASSSDFNQPQHF. CDR3 in DNA: TGTGCCAGCAGTTCGGACTTCAATCAGCCCCAGCATTTT.

Points on this clonotype: One end of the junction varies from germline; a read error may be responsible. The rearrangement links TRBV12-3 or TRBV12-4 to TRBJ2-3; D is perhaps TRBD2 (6 bases). This CDR3 region has 11 residues. The CDR3 spells CARSERAVQYF. CDR3 DNA: TGTGCCCGCAGTGAGCGGGCCGTGCAGTATTTT.

Many counts were recorded for this clonotype. The chain is built from TRBV12-3 or TRBV12-4 and TRBJ1-4; D remains ambiguous. The CDR3 sequence is 15 residues long. The ends were cut back, 1 base at V and 6 bases at J, with 12 bases in the middle. CDR3 DNA sequence: TGTGCCAGCAGTTTAGGTGGAGGGCGGCATGAAAAACTGTTTTTT. This sequence encodes CASSLGGGRHEKLFF.

CDR3 residues: CASRIRVESPLHF. For the CDR3, the DNA is TGTGCCAGCAGAATCAGGGTGGAATCACCCCTCCACTTT. This chain joins TRBV6-6 and TRBJ1-6; tentative D call: TRBD1 (5 bases). Germline V gene sequence: CDR1 MNHNY, CDR2 SVGAGI (reference sequence). Between the trimmed V and J ends, which lost 6 bases and 10 bases, there was a span of 13 bases. The CDR3 is 13 amino acids.